These 19 T cell receptor beta chains were sequenced from one sample in a study of response to subunit inactivated influenza vaccine. TCRdb called the RT-PCR reads again in MiXCR, with one record for every CDR3 protein. The sample includes about 190,000 distinct CDR3 sequences, over 13% of them seen just once. The sequenced sample was CD8+ T cells sorted from PBMCs, obtained 5 days after vaccination. The origin of the receptors is a man in his forties or fifties who received an inactivated influenza vaccine.

This clonotype was recorded many times. The rearrangement joins TRBV27 to TRBJ2-7, with 8 positions matching TRBD2. Germline V gives CDR1 MNHEY, CDR2 SMNVEV (reference sequence). The CDR3 loop spans 15 amino acids. Trimming took 5 bases from V and 0 from J; bases not matched to a gene: 6. The CDR3: CASSPGGGDSYEQYF. CDR3 DNA: TGTGCCAGCAGTCCCGGGGGGGGGGACTCCTACGAGCAGTACTTC.

This clonotype has a handful of counts. This chain uses TRBV24-1 with TRBJ2-1; maybe TRBD2 (5 bases). This CDR3 is built from 14 residues. Per germline, CDR1 KGHDR and CDR2 SFDVKD. V lost 4 bases, J lost 10 bases, and 16 bases lay in between. The CDR3 bases are TGTGCCACCAGTGACGGGCTAGCTACGTCCGAGCAGTTCTTC. It is translated as CATSDGLATSEQFF.

The gene calls are TRBV12-3 or TRBV12-4 and TRBJ2-5; TRBD2 agrees at 10 bases. The CDR3 consists of 14 residues. J was trimmed by 3 bases and V by 7 bases; bases with no gene match: 5. The CDR3 sequence is CASKQRGGEETQYF. In DNA form, the CDR3 reads TGTGCCAGCAAACAGCGGGGGGGCGAAGAGACCCAGTACTTC.

The V and J genes are TRBV11-2 and TRBJ2-5; tentative D call: TRBD1 (5 bases). The CDR3 contains 16 residues. The germline V and J ends were trimmed by 0 bases and 2 bases, with 13 bases remaining between them. The germline gives CDR1 SGHAT, CDR2 FQNNGV. CDR3 in DNA: TGTGCCAGCAGCTTAGATGTACAGGACCTTCAAGAGACCCAGTACTTC. Its translation: CASSLDVQDLQETQYF. Based on the CDR3 plus reference TRBV11-2 and TRBJ2-5, the full variable domain is EAGVAQSPRYKIIEKRQSVAFWCNPISGHATLYWYQQILGQGPKLLIQFQNNGVVDDSQLPKDRFSAERLKGVDSTLKIQPAKLEDSAVYLCASSLDVQDLQETQYFGPGTRLLVL.

The gene calls are TRBV12-3 or TRBV12-4 and TRBJ1-6; 8 nucleotides align to TRBD1. The ends lost 3 bases at V and 6 bases at J; junction bases unmatched: 1. The CDR3 has 14 amino acids. Here the CDR3 DNA reads TGTGCCAGCAGTTTTGGACAGGGTAATTCACCCCTCCACTTT. Its protein product is CASSFGQGNSPLHF.

This clonotype came up many times. The chain links TRBV20-1 to TRBJ2-5, with unresolved D. The CDR3 length is 15 residues. V lost 7 bases, J lost 2 bases, and 20 bases lay in between. The germline gives CDR1 DFQATT, CDR2 SNEGSKA (reference sequence). The CDR3 DNA reads as TGCAGTGTACCCCCCGGATACGGCGTTCAAGAGACCCAGTACTTC. It encodes CSVPPGYGVQETQYF.

This clonotype has only a few counts. The J gene is TRBJ2-1, the V gene TRBV7-9; TRBD2 matches 12 bases. The CDR3 is made up of 14 amino acids. J gave up 10 bases and V 3 bases, and 4 bases lay outside the gene matches. Germline V lookup: CDR1 SEHNR, CDR2 FQNEAQ (reference sequence). The CDR3 nucleotides read TGTGCCAGCAGCTTTACCGGACTAGCGGGGGAGCAGTTCTTC. It specifies CASSFTGLAGEQFF. Drawing the rest from reference TRBV7-9 and TRBJ2-1, the complete variable domain is DTGVSQNPRHKITKRGQNVTFRCDPISEHNRLYWYRQTLGQGPEFLTYFQNEAQLEKSRLLSDRFSAERPKGSFSTLEIQRTEQGDSAMYLCASSFTGLAGEQFFGPGTRLTVL.

This clonotype has ten or more counts. This chain joins TRBV6-5 and TRBJ2-3; 8 bases fit TRBD1. Germline V gives CDR1 MNHEY, CDR2 SVGAGI. J lost 1 base, V lost 2 bases, and 5 bases had no gene match. The CDR3 covers 16 residues. CDR3 bases: TGTGCCAGCAGTTACCTGACAGGGGATCGCACAGATACGCAGTATTTT. Its protein is CASSYLTGDRTDTQYF.

The chain joins TRBV6-2 or TRBV6-3 to TRBJ2-7, with D perhaps matching TRBD1 (6 bases). The germline V and J ends were trimmed by 6 bases and 6 bases, with 12 bases remaining between them. The germline gives CDR1 MNHEY, CDR2 SVGEGT. There are 12 residues in the CDR3. Here the CDR3 reads CASRHTGSEQYF. CDR3 bases: TGTGCCAGCAGACACACAGGGAGCGAGCAGTACTTC.

The chain has TRBV12-3 or TRBV12-4 and TRBJ1-1, with D perhaps matching TRBD1 (5 bases). V was cut by 0 bases and J by 5 bases, with 10 bases left in between. The CDR3 sequence is 14 residues long. CDR3 nucleotides: TGTGCCAGCAGTTTAGCGCGGGGGGGTACTGAAGCTTTCTTT. Translation gives CASSLARGGTEAFF.

This clonotype was detected a few times. The chain links TRBV5-6 to TRBJ2-7; D possibly corresponds to TRBD2 (7 bases). V was clipped by 0 bases and J by 5 bases, with 15 bases between them. The CDR3 is 15 residues long. Germline values: CDR1 SGHDT, CDR2 YYEEEE. CDR3 in amino acids: CASSLAEGGMNEQYF. DNA for the CDR3: TGTGCCAGCAGCTTGGCCGAGGGGGGGATGAACGAGCAGTACTTC.

The chain combines TRBV5-4 with TRBJ1-5; possible D gene TRBD1, 5 bases. The CDR3 sequence is 13 residues long. Per germline, CDR1 SGHNT and CDR2 YYREEE (reference sequence). The V end lost 4 bases, the J end lost 7 bases, and 12 bases lay between the germline ends. CDR3 sequence: CASSPGLGQPQHF. The CDR3 DNA reads TGTGCCAGCAGCCCAGGGTTAGGGCAGCCCCAGCATTTT.

V and J are TRBV3-1 and TRBJ1-2; weak D call: TRBD1 (5 bases). This CDR3 region has 16 residues. The germline CDR1 and CDR2 sequences are LGHDT and YNNKEL (reference sequence). Trimming took 4 bases from V and 2 from J, leaving 17 bases between them. This CDR3 is CASSLGRRGANYGYTF. The CDR3 bases are TGTGCCAGCAGCCTGGGGCGTCGGGGTGCAAACTATGGCTACACCTTC.

This clonotype was detected only a few times. This chain connects TRBV7-2 to TRBJ2-3, with 7 bases identical to TRBD1. The V segment lost 4 bases and the J segment 0 bases; nucleotides outside the gene matches: 4. The germline V gene encodes CDR1 SGHTA and CDR2 FQGNSA. The CDR3 consists of 15 residues. In nucleotides, the CDR3 is TGTGCCAGCAGCTCCCGGGACAGAAGCACAGATACGCAGTATTTT. Translation: CASSSRDRSTDTQYF.

This clonotype was seen a handful of times. The chain links TRBV7-9 to TRBJ2-1, with D possibly matching TRBD2 (5 bases). CDR1 is SEHNR and CDR2 is FQNEAQ in the germline V gene (reference sequence). The CDR3 spans 15 residues. V was trimmed by 1 base and J by 4 bases, leaving 11 bases between them. The CDR3: CASSLVAGPYNEQFF. The CDR3 nucleotides are TGTGCCAGCAGCTTAGTGGCGGGCCCTTACAATGAGCAGTTCTTC.

This chain connects TRBV11-2 to TRBJ2-7; 7 nucleotides align to TRBD1. CDR1 and CDR2 from the germline V gene are SGHAT and FQNNGV. V dropped 5 bases and J dropped 3; count of bases not matched to a gene: 1. This CDR3 region has 12 residues. Here the CDR3 DNA reads TGTGCCAGCAGCCAGGGGGTCTACGAGCAGTACTTC. The encoded protein is CASSQGVYEQYF.

This clonotype was detected only a few times. The J gene is TRBJ1-1, the V gene TRBV6-1, with no clear D. Germline V gene lookup returns CDR1 MNHNS and CDR2 SASEGT. The CDR3 runs 15 residues. V lost 6 bases and J lost 6, with 20 bases in between. The DNA of the CDR3 is TGTGCCAGCAGCCCAATCCCACAGCCAGTCGCTGAAGCTTTCTTT. Translating gives CASSPIPQPVAEAFF.

There are many counts of this clonotype. The genes are TRBV20-1 and TRBJ2-4; 7 bases fit TRBD2. The V and J ends lost 6 bases and 4 bases, in that order; junction bases with no gene match: 6. The V gene's germline CDR1 is DFQATT and CDR2 SNEGSKA (reference sequence). The CDR3 length is 13 residues. The CDR3 loop is CSATGTTKNIQYF. The CDR3 bases are TGCAGTGCAACCGGGACTACTAAAAACATTCAGTACTTC.

This rearrangement joins TRBV9 to TRBJ1-4, with D perhaps matching TRBD1 (5 bases). Germline V CDR1 and CDR2: SGDLS, YYNGEE. Between the trimmed V and J ends, which lost 4 bases and 8 bases, there was a span of 15 bases. There are 14 residues in the CDR3. The chain's CDR3 is CASSPQTETEKLFF. DNA for the CDR3: TGTGCCAGCAGCCCCCAGACAGAAACCGAAAAACTGTTTTTT. The variable domain in full, completed from reference TRBV9 and TRBJ1-4, reads DSGVTQTPKHLITATGQRVTLRCSPRSGDLSVYWYQQSLDQGLQFLIQYYNGEERAKGNILERFSAQQFPDLHSELNLSSLELGDSALYFCASSPQTETEKLFFGSGTQLSVL.